The 2 T cell receptor beta chains listed next were all sequenced from one sample in a study of blood T cell repertoires in COVID-19 (dated by TCRdb to between 2020 and 2021). Library preparation was by the immunoSEQ multiplex PCR assay. The table comes from immuneACCESS by way of TCRdb, which keeps in-frame sequences with V and J called. Part of the clones is missing from these tables; in studies checked, under half for an unresolved V gene and the rest for unknown reasons. The sample table shows 400,000 or so clones, and around 90% are seen once. The ten largest make up 2% to 2.5% of the sample. Sequencing was performed on PBMCs or T cells enriched from blood (not recorded which). The receptors come from a middle-aged woman with acute COVID-19.

This CDR3 is CASSVNTGNSPLHF. Written as DNA, the CDR3 is TGTGCCAGCAGCGTAAACACAGGAAATTCACCCCTCCACTTT. V is TRBV27 and J is TRBJ1-6, with a weak D call TRBD1 (5 bases). The CDR3 loop spans 14 amino acids. The ends were cut back, 6 bases at V and 7 bases at J, with 13 bases in the middle. The V gene's germline CDR1 is MNHEY and CDR2 SMNVEV (reference sequence).

CDR3 amino acids: CASSQVARDVSGANVLTF. The CDR3 DNA follows: TGCGCCAGCAGCCAAGTCGCCAGGGATGTCTCTGGGGCCAACGTCCTGACTTTC. V and J are TRBV4-1 and TRBJ2-6; D might be TRBD1 (5 bases). Germline CDR1 and CDR2: MGHRA and YSYEKL. Trimming took 1 base from V and 0 from J, leaving 13 bases between them. The CDR3 loop spans 18 amino acids.